This T cell receptor beta chain was identified during a study of T cells after yellow fever vaccination. The overall study: Fractions containing few cells were prepared with SMART-Seq v4 Ultra Low Input.

This clonotype was observed many times. TCRdb re-derived calls from the 5' RACE reads in MiXCR, one entry per CDR3 protein. This sample has fewer than 150,000 distinct CDR3 sequences, with about 6.8% found just once. The germline CDR1 and CDR2 sequences are MDHEN and SYDVKM. The CDR3 consists of 13 residues. V was cut by 3 bases and J by 4 bases, with 9 bases left in between. The input for sequencing was CD4+ T cells sorted from PBMCs, taken roughly 47 days after the first yellow fever vaccination. The TCR sequence derives from a man aged 18-30 years who received the YFV17D yellow fever vaccine. The V gene is TRBV28, the J gene TRBJ2-5; no firm D call. In DNA form, the CDR3 reads TGTGCCAGCAGTTTGGATAACGGAGAGACCCAGTACTTC. This sequence encodes CASSLDNGETQYF. Together with reference TRBV28 and TRBJ2-5, the CDR3 gives the full variable domain: DVKVTQSSRYLVKRTGEKVFLECVQDMDHENMFWYRQDPGLGLRLIYFSYDVKMKEKGDIPEGYSVSREKKERFSLILESASTNQTSMYLCASSLDNGETQYFGPGTRLLVL.